The present T cell receptor beta chain was sequenced within a study of CD8 T cells in ankylosing spondylitis. Study-wide results and limits: Within matched ankylosing spondylitis synovial fluid, disease-linked clones were reportedly significantly enriched. Ankylosing spondylitis blood appeared to be characterized by a TCR beta motif of several highly homologous variants. Reports of some motif variants in reactive arthritis synovial fluid and blood predate this one.

Each TCR beta library was made by quantitative 5'-RACE that incorporated molecular barcodes. TCRdb used MiXCR to reprocess the 5' RACE reads, holding one entry per CDR3 protein. This table holds more than 150,000 distinct CDR3 sequences, roughly 18% found once. To note about this clonotype: Its antigen is not identified.

Per germline, CDR1 MGHDK and CDR2 SYGVNS. This CDR3 region has 13 residues. V was trimmed by 1 base and J by 3 bases, leaving 7 bases between them. This chain links TRBV25-1 with TRBJ2-7, with D unclear. The source material was blood, either unsorted or a sorted T cell fraction (not recorded which). This clonotype was sampled from a male donor under 30 with ankylosing spondylitis or in good health (not recorded which). The CDR3 DNA is TGTGCCAGCAGTGAATTTCTTAGCTACGAGCAGTACTTC. Translating gives CASSEFLSYEQYF.